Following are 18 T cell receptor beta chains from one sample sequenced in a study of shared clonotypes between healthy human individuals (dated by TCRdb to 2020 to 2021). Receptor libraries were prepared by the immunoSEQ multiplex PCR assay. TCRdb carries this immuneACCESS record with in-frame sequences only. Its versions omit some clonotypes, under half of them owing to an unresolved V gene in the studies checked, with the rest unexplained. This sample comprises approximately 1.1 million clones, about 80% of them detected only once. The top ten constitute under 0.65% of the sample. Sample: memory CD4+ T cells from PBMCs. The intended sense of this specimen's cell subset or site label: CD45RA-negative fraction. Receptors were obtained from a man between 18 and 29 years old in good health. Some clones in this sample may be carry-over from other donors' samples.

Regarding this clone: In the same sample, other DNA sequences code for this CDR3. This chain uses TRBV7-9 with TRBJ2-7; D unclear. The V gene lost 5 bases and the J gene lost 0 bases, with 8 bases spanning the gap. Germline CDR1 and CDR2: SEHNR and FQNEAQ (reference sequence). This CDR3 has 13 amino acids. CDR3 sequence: CASSPPSSYEQYF. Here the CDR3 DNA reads TGTGCCAGCAGCCCGCCCTCCTCCTACGAGCAGTACTTC.

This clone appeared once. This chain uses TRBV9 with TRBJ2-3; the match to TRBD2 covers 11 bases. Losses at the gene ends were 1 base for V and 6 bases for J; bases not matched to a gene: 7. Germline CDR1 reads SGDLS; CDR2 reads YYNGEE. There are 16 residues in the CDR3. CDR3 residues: CASSVSLAGGPDTQYF. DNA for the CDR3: TGTGCCAGCAGCGTATCGCTAGCGGGGGGACCGGATACGCAGTATTTT.

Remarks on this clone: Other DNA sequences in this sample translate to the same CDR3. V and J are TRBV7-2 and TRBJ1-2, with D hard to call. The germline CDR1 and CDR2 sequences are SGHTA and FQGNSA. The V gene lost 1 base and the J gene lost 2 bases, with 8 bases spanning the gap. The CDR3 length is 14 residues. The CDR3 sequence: CASSLVSPNYGYTF. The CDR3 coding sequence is TGTGCCAGCAGCTTAGTCTCACCAAACTATGGCTACACCTTC. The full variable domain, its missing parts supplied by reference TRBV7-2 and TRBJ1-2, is GAGVSQSPSNKVTEKGKDVELRCDPISGHTALYWYRQSLGQGLEFLIYFQGNSAPDKSGLPSDRFSAERTGGSVSTLTIQRTQQEDSAVYLCASSLVSPNYGYTFGSGTRLTVV.

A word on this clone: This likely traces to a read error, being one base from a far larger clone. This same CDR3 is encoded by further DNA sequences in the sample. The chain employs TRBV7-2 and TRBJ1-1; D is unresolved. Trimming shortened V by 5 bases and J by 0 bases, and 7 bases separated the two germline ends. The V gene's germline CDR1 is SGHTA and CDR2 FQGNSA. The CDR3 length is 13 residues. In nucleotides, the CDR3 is TGTGCCAGCAGCCCCGGACTGAACACTGAAGCTTTCTTT. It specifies CASSPGLNTEAFF.

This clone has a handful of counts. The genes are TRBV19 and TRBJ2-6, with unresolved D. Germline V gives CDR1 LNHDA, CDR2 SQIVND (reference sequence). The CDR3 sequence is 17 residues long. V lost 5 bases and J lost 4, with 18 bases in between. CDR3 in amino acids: CASSVRLGNSGANVLTF. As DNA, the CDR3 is TGTGCCAGTAGTGTCAGGCTTGGTAATTCGGGGGCCAACGTCCTGACTTTC. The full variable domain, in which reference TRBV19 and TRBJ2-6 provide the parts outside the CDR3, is DGGITQSPKYLFRKEGQNVTLSCEQNLNHDAMYWYRQDPGQGLRLIYYSQIVNDFQKGDIAEGYSVSREKKESFPLTVTSAQKNPTAFYLCASSVRLGNSGANVLTFGAGSRLTVL.

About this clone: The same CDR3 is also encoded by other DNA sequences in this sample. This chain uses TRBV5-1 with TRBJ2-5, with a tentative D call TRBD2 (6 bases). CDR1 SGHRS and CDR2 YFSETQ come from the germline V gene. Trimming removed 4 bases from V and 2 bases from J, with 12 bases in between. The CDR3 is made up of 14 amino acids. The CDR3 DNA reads TGCGCCAGCAGCCTCGGCGGGGTACAAGAGACCCAGTACTTC. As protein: CASSLGGVQETQYF.

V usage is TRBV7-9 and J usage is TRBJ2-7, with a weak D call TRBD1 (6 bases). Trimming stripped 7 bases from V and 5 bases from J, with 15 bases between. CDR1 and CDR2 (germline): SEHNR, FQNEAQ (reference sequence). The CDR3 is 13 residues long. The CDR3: CASTPDRWDEQYF. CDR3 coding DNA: TGTGCCAGCACCCCCGACAGGTGGGACGAGCAGTACTTC.

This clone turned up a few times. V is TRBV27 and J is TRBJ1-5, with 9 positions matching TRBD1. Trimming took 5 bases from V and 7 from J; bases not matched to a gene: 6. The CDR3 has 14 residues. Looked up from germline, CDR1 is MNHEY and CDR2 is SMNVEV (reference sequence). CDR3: CASSLTTGGQPQHF. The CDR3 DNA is TGTGCCAGCAGTCTAACGACAGGGGGGCAGCCCCAGCATTTT.

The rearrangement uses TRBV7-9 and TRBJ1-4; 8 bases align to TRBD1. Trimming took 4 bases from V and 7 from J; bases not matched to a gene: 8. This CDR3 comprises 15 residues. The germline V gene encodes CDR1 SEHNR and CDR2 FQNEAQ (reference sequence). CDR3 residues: CASSSGGQAGEKLFF. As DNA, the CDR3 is TGTGCCAGCAGCTCCGGGGGACAGGCGGGTGAAAAACTGTTTTTT.

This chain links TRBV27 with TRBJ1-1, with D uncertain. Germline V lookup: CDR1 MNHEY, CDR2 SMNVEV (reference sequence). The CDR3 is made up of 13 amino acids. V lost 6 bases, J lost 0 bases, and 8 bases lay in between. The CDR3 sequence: CASRIWLNTEAFF. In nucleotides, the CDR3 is TGTGCCAGCAGAATCTGGCTGAACACTGAAGCTTTCTTT.

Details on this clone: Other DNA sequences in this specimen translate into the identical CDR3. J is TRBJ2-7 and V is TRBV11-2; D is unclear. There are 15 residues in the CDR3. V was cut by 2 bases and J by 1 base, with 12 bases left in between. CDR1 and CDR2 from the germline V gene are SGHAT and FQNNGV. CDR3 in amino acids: CASSLSRVESYEQYF. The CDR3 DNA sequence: TGTGCCAGCAGCTTATCACGGGTCGAATCCTACGAGCAGTACTTC. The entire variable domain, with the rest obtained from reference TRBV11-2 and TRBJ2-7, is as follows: EAGVAQSPRYKIIEKRQSVAFWCNPISGHATLYWYQQILGQGPKLLIQFQNNGVVDDSQLPKDRFSAERLKGVDSTLKIQPAKLEDSAVYLCASSLSRVESYEQYFGPGTRLTVT.

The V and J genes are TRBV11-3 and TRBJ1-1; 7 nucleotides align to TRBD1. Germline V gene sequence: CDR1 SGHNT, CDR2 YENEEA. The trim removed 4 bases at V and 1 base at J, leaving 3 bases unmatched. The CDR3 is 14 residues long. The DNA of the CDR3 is TGTGCCAGCAGCTCACAGGGGAAGAACACTGAAGCTTTCTTT. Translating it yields CASSSQGKNTEAFF.

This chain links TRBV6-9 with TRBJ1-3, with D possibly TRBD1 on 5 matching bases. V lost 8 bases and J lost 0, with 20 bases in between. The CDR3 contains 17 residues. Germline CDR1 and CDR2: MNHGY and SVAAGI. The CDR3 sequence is CASLPGGRRRSGNTIYF. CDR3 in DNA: TGTGCCAGCCTCCCGGGGGGTCGACGACGCTCTGGAAACACCATATATTTT.

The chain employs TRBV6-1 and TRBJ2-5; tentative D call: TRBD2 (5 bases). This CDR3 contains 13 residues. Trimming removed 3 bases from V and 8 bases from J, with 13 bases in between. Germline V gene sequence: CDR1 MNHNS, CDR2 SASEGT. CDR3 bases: TGTGCCAGCAGTGACGTGACTATTACTACCCAGTACTTC. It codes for CASSDVTITTQYF.

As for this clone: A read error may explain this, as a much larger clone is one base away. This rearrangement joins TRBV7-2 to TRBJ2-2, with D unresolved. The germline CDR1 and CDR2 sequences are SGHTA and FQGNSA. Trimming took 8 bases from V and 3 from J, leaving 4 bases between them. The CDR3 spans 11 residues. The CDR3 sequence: CASRDTGELFF. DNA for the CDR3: TGTGCCAGCCGCGACACCGGGGAGCTGTTTTTT.

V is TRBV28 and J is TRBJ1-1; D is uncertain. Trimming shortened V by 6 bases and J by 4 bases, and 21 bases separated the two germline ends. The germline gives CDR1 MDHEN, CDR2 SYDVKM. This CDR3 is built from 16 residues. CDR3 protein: CASSSPGENSGTEAFF. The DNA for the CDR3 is TGTGCCAGCAGCTCACCGGGAGAAAATTCCGGCACTGAAGCTTTCTTT.

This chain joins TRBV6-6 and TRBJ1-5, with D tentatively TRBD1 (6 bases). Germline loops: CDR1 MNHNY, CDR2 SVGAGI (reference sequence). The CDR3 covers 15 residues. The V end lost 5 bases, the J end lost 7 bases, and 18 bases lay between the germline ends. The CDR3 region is CASSLTGTLEQPQHF. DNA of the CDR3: TGTGCCAGCAGTCTAACCGGGACATTGGAGCAGCCCCAGCATTTT.

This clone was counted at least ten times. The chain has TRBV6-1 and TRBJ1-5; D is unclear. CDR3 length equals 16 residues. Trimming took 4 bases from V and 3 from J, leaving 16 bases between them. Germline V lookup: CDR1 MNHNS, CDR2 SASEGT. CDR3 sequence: CASSGGPTSSNQPQHF. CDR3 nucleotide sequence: TGTGCCAGCAGTGGAGGGCCGACCAGTTCCAATCAGCCCCAGCATTTT.